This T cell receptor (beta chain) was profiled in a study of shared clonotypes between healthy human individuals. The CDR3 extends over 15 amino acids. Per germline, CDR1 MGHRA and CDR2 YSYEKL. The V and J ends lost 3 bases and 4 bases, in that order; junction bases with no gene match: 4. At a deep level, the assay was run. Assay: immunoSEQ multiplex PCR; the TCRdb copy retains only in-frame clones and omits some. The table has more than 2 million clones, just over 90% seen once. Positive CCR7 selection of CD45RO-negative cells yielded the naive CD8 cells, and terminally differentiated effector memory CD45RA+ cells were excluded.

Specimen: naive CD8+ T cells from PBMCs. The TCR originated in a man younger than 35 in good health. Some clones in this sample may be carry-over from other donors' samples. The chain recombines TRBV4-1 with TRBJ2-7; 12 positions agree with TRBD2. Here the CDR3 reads CASSQTSGSGYEQYF. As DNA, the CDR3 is TGCGCCAGCAGCCAGACTAGCGGGAGTGGGTACGAGCAGTACTTC.